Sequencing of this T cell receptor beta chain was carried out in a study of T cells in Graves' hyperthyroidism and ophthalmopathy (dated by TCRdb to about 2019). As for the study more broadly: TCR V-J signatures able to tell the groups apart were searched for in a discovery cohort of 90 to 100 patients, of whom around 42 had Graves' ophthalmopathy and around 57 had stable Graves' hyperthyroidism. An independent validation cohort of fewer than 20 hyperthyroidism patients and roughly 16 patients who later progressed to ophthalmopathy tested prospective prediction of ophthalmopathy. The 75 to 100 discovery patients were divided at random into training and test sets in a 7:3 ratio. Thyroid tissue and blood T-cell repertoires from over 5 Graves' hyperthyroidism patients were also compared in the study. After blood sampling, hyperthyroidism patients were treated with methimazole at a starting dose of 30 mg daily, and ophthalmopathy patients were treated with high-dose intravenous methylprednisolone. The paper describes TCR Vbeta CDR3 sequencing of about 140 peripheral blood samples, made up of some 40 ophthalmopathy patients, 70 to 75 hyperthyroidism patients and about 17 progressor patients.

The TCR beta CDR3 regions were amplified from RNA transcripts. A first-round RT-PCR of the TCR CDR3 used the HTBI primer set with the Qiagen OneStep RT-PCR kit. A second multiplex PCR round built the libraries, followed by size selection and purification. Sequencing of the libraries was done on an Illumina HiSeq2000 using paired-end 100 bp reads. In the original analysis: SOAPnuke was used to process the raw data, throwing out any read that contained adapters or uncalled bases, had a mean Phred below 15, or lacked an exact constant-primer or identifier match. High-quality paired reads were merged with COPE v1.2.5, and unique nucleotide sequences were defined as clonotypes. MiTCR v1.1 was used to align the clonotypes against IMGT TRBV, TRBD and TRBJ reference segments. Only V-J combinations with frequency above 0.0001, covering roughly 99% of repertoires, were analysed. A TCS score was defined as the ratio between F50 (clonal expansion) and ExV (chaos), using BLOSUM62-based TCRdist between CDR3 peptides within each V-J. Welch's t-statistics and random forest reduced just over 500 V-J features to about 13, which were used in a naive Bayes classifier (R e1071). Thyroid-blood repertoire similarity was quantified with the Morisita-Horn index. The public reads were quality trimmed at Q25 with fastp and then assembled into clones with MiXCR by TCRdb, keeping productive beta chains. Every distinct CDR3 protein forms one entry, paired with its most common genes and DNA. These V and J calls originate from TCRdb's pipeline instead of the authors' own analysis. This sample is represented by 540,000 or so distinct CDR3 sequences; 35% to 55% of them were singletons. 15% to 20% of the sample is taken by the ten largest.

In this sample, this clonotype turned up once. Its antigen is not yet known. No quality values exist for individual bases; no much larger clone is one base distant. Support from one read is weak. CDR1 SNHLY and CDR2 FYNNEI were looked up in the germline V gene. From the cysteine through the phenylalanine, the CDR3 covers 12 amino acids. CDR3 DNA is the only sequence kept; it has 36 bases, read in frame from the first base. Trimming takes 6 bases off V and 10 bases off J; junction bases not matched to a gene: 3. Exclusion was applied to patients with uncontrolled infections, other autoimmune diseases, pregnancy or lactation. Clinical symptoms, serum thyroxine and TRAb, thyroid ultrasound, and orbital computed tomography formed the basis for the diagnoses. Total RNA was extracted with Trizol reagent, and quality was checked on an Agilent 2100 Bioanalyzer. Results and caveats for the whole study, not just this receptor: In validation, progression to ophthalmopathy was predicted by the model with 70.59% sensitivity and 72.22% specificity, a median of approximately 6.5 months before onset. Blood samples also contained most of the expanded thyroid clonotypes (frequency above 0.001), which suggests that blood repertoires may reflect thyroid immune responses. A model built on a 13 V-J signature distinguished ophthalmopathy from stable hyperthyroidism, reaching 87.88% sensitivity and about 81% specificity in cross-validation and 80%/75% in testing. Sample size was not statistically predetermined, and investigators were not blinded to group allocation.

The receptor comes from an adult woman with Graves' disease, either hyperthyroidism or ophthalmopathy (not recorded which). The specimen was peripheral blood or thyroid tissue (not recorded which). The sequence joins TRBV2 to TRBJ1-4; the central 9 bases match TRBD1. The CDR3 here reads CASRETGGKLFF. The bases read TGTGCCAGCAGGGAGACAGGGGGAAAACTGTTTTTT. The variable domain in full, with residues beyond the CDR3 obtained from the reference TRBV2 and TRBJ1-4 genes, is EPEVTQTPSHQVTQMGQEVILRCVPISNHLYFYWYRQILGQKVEFLVSFYNNEISEKSEIFDDQFSVERPDGSNFTLKIRSTKLEDSAMYFCASRETGGKLFFGSGTQLSVL.